The next 21 T cell receptor beta chains were all read from a single sample in a study of CD8+ T cells in alopecia areata. Extracted RNA was reverse transcribed into cDNA, the sequencing template. TCRdb keeps only in-frame clones here, not all; method: immunoSEQ multiplex PCR. The table lists roughly 150,000 clones, 47% of them singletons. Sequencing was done on a sample of CD4+ T cells sorted from blood. Receptor source: a human donor with alopecia areata.

This rearrangement joins TRBV11-2 to TRBJ2-1; the D is unclear. Trimming removed 1 base from V and 5 bases from J, with 12 bases in between. The CDR3 spans 15 residues. CDR1 is SGHAT and CDR2 is FQNNGV in the germline V gene. CDR3 residues: CASSLGPTRDNEQFF. The CDR3 bases are TGTGCCAGCAGCTTAGGCCCTACCCGCGACAATGAGCAGTTCTTC.

The chain has TRBV6-6 and TRBJ2-3; no clear D. Trimming took off 6 bases at V and 5 bases at J, with 15 bases between the two ends. Germline V gives CDR1 MNHNY, CDR2 SVGAGI (reference sequence). The CDR3 has 14 amino acids. The CDR3 here is CASSYTPSLDTQYF. As DNA, the CDR3 is TGTGCCAGCAGCTACACTCCATCACTAGATACGCAGTATTTT.

The chain joins TRBV5-1 to TRBJ2-7; D is unresolved. The CDR3 runs 13 residues. Germline V gene data show CDR1 as SGHRS and CDR2 as YFSETQ. The ends were cut back, 1 base at V and 0 bases at J, with 5 bases in the middle. CDR3 sequence (DNA): TGCGCCAGCAGCTTGTTGAGCTCCTACGAGCAGTACTTC. It codes for CASSLLSSYEQYF.

A few counts support this clone. The J gene is TRBJ2-4, the V gene TRBV19; D perhaps matches TRBD2 (6 bases). Trimming removed 7 bases from V and 0 bases from J, with 16 bases in between. The CDR3 loop spans 16 amino acids. Germline loops: CDR1 LNHDA, CDR2 SQIVND (reference sequence). The CDR3 sequence is CASNMGPGVAKNIQYF. The CDR3 nucleotides are TGTGCCAGTAACATGGGTCCGGGAGTAGCCAAAAACATTCAGTACTTC.

The J gene is TRBJ1-4, the V gene TRBV2, with D unclear. Germline CDR1 and CDR2: SNHLY and FYNNEI. The V gene lost 1 base and the J gene lost 8 bases, with 8 bases spanning the gap. This CDR3 is 13 amino acids long. The CDR3 sequence is CASSEGGKEKLFF. For the CDR3, the DNA is TGTGCCAGCAGTGAAGGAGGGAAGGAAAAACTGTTTTTT.

The CDR3 DNA is TGTGCCAGCAGCTCACCCGGGGGTAGCAATCAGCCCCAGCATTTT. Translation: CASSSPGGSNQPQHF. The gene calls are TRBV7-6 and TRBJ1-5; a possible D gene is TRBD1 (5 bases). The CDR3 is made up of 15 amino acids. CDR1 and CDR2 from the germline V gene are SGHVS and FNYEAQ. V shed 4 bases and J shed 0 bases, with 10 bases lying between them. The complete variable domain, with remaining parts taken from reference TRBV7-6 and TRBJ1-5, reads GAGVSQSPRYKVTKRGQDVALRCDPISGHVSLYWYRQALGQGPEFLTYFNYEAQQDKSGLPNDRFSAERPEGSISTLTIQRTEQRDSAMYRCASSSPGGSNQPQHFGDGTRLSIL.

The V call is TRBV4-1, the J call TRBJ2-4, with D perhaps matching TRBD1 (6 bases). The germline CDR1 and CDR2 sequences are MGHRA and YSYEKL. The CDR3 runs to 17 residues. V was cut by 0 bases and J by 2 bases, with 14 bases left in between. DNA of the CDR3: TGCGCCAGCAGCCAAGATTTCGGGACACCCTCCAAAAACATTCAGTACTTC. This translates into CASSQDFGTPSKNIQYF.

In this sample, this clone turned up a few times. Written as DNA, the CDR3 is TGCGCCAGCAGCAGCGCCGGGACAGGGCTATACGAGCAGTACTTC. It codes for CASSSAGTGLYEQYF. This chain joins TRBV5-1 and TRBJ2-7; TRBD1 matches at 9 bases. The length of the CDR3 is 15 residues. Germline CDR1 reads SGHRS; CDR2 reads YFSETQ. V was pared by 4 bases and J by 4 bases, with 9 bases of the junction left unmatched.

This clone was counted only a few times. The chain joins TRBV2 to TRBJ2-1; TRBD2 aligns across 7 bases. Trimming cost V 8 bases and J 9 bases; bases outside gene matches: 10. Germline CDR1 reads SNHLY; CDR2 reads FYNNEI. The CDR3 contains 13 residues. CDR3: CASGRAISVEQFF. Here the CDR3 DNA reads TGTGCCAGCGGGAGGGCCATTAGTGTTGAGCAGTTCTTC.

The table lists this clone with a few counts. This rearrangement joins TRBV5-1 to TRBJ1-1; D may be TRBD1 (5 bases). The CDR3 runs 15 residues. Looked up from germline, CDR1 is SGHRS and CDR2 is YFSETQ. V was pared by 4 bases and J by 1 base, with 14 bases between. CDR3 protein: CASSPGPGQNTEAFF. CDR3 in DNA: TGCGCCAGCAGCCCTGGCCCCGGACAGAACACTGAAGCTTTCTTT.

V usage is TRBV29-1 and J usage is TRBJ2-3; TRBD1 aligns across 9 bases. The V segment lost 4 bases and the J segment 4 bases; nucleotides outside the gene matches: 9. The CDR3 extends over 15 amino acids. Germline lookup yields CDR1 SQVTM and CDR2 ANQGSEA. The CDR3 spells CSVGSSGQGSDTQYF. The CDR3 DNA reads TGCAGCGTTGGGAGTTCAGGACAGGGGTCAGATACGCAGTATTTT.

The rearrangement uses TRBV7-2 and TRBJ2-7; tentatively, D is TRBD2 (5 bases). The CDR3 extends over 11 amino acids. V was trimmed by 5 bases and J by 6 bases, leaving 8 bases between them. In germline, CDR1 is SGHTA, CDR2 FQGNSA. The CDR3 DNA is TGTGCCAGCAGCCTGAGGGTCGAGCAGTACTTC. It is translated as CASSLRVEQYF.

The chain combines TRBV7-6 with TRBJ2-1; TRBD2 matches at 11 bases. The CDR3 covers 16 residues. Germline CDR1 is SGHVS and CDR2 is FNYEAQ. Trimming at V came to 1 base and at J to 4 bases, leaving 3 bases not matched to a gene. CDR3 sequence: CASSLVVAGGYNEQFF. The CDR3 DNA reads TGTGCCAGCAGCTTAGTTGTAGCGGGAGGGTACAATGAGCAGTTCTTC. Looking up the rest from reference TRBV7-6 and TRBJ2-1 gives the full variable domain: GAGVSQSPRYKVTKRGQDVALRCDPISGHVSLYWYRQALGQGPEFLTYFNYEAQQDKSGLPNDRFSAERPEGSISTLTIQRTEQRDSAMYRCASSLVVAGGYNEQFFGPGTRLTVL.

The chain employs TRBV30 and TRBJ2-7; 7 bases are shared with TRBD2. Trimming took 4 bases from V and 0 from J; bases not matched to a gene: 6. CDR1 GTSNPN and CDR2 SVGIG come from the germline V gene (reference sequence). The CDR3 is 14 residues long. CDR3 sequence: CAWKEGGSSYEQYF. The CDR3 coding sequence is TGTGCCTGGAAAGAAGGCGGGAGCTCCTACGAGCAGTACTTC.

Only a few counts were recorded for this clone. The chain combines TRBV30 with TRBJ1-2, with 8 bases identical to TRBD1. CDR1 and CDR2 from the germline V gene are GTSNPN and SVGIG (reference sequence). This CDR3 is 14 amino acids long. J gave up 6 bases and V 1 base, and 7 bases lay outside the gene matches. The CDR3 loop reads CAWSEGRGRNGYTF. As DNA, the CDR3 is TGTGCCTGGAGTGAGGGCAGGGGGCGTAATGGCTACACCTTC.

The rearrangement uses TRBV5-1 and TRBJ2-5; D not resolved. The CDR3 consists of 16 residues. Trimming took 4 bases from V and 1 from J, leaving 17 bases between them. Germline V lookup: CDR1 SGHRS, CDR2 YFSETQ. This CDR3 is CASSLPNGVLQETQYF. CDR3 nucleotides: TGCGCCAGCAGCCTCCCCAATGGGGTGCTCCAAGAGACCCAGTACTTC.

In its sample, this clone was seen a few times. V usage is TRBV7-3 and J usage is TRBJ2-5; TRBD2 matches 9 bases. This CDR3 contains 16 residues. V lost 8 bases and J lost 2; bases outside the gene matches: 12. Germline loops: CDR1 SGHTA, CDR2 FQGTGA. CDR3 loop: CASARLAGSDQETQYF. The CDR3 DNA follows: TGTGCCAGCGCTCGTCTAGCGGGGTCCGATCAAGAGACCCAGTACTTC.

The chain links TRBV9 to TRBJ2-5, with D maybe TRBD2 (6 bases). The germline V and J ends were trimmed by 1 base and 4 bases, with 20 bases remaining between them. Germline CDR1 is SGDLS and CDR2 is YYNGEE. The CDR3 runs 17 residues. DNA for the CDR3: TGTGCCAGCAGCGTAAGGGGTAGCGGTAGAGGGTCAGAGACCCAGTACTTC. It translates to CASSVRGSGRGSETQYF.

This chain joins TRBV7-6 and TRBJ1-5; D unclear. This CDR3 region has 13 residues. Trimming pared 0 bases from V and 1 base from J, leaving 1 base between. Germline V lookup: CDR1 SGHVS, CDR2 FNYEAQ. The CDR3 nucleotides are TGTGCCAGCAGCTTAGCGAGCAATCAGCCCCAGCATTTT. The encoded protein is CASSLASNQPQHF.

This clone was detected a few times. The V call is TRBV27, the J call TRBJ1-1; D gene uncertain. Trimming pared 9 bases from V and 0 bases from J, leaving 2 bases between. Germline CDR1 and CDR2: MNHEY and SMNVEV (reference sequence). The CDR3 consists of 10 residues. The DNA for the CDR3 is TGTGCCAGACTGAACACTGAAGCTTTCTTT. This gives the protein CARLNTEAFF.

The rearrangement links TRBV2 to TRBJ1-5; D possibly corresponds to TRBD1 (5 bases). V was shortened by 5 bases and J by 1 base, with 12 bases between the two germline ends. Germline-derived CDR1 and CDR2 are SNHLY and FYNNEI. This CDR3 region has 15 residues. The CDR3 bases are TGTGCCAGCAGTCAGTCGGGGCCCAGCAATCAGCCCCAGCATTTT. This translates into CASSQSGPSNQPQHF.